Below, one T cell receptor (beta chain) is given with its context. The antigen is undetermined. The sample comes from a study of Ad26.COV2.S vaccination and SARS-CoV-2 variants. The CDR3 is 16 amino acids. The germline V gene has CDR1 SEHNR and CDR2 FQNEAQ (reference sequence). Deletions cut 0 bases from V and 3 bases from J, with 14 bases between. The data were produced by immunoSEQ multiplex PCR, yet TCRdb's version contains in-frame clones alone and is incomplete. The table lists about 350,000 clones, just over 90% of them singletons, with 3.9% in the top ten. Overall study findings and caveats: The study found similar non-spike TCR breadth in vaccine and placebo recipients.

Here the sequenced sample was peripheral blood, taken after recovery from COVID-19. This TCR derives from a human donor who had recovered from COVID-19. This sequence joins TRBV7-9 and TRBJ1-1; D is unresolved. The CDR3 DNA reads TGTGCCAGCAGCTTAGCTCAAACCCCTGGGGACACTGAAGCTTTCTTT. Its protein product is CASSLAQTPGDTEAFF.